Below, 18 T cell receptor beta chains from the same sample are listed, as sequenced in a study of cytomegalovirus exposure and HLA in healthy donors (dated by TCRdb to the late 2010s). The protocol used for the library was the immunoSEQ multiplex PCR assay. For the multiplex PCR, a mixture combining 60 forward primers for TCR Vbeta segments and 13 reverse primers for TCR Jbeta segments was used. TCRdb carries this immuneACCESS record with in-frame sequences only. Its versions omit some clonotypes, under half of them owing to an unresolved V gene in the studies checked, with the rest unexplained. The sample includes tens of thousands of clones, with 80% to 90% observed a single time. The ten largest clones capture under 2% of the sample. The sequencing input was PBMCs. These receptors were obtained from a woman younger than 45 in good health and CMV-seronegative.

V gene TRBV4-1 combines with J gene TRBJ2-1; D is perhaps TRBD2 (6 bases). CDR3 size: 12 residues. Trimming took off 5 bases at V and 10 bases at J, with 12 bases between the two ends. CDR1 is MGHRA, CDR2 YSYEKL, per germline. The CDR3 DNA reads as TGCGCCAGCAGCGCGGGACTGACAGAGCAGTTCTTC. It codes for CASSAGLTEQFF.

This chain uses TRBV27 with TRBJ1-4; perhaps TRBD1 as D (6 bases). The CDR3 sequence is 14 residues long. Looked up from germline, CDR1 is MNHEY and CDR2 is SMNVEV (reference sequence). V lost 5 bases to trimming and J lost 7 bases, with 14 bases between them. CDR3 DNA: TGTGCCAGCAGTCTACGACGAGGGGGTGAAAAACTGTTTTTT. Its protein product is CASSLRRGGEKLFF.

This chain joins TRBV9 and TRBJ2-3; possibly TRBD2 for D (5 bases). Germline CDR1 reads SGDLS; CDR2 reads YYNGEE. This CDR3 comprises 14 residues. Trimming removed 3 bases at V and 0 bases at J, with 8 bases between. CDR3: CASSARRSTDTQYF. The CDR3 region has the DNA TGTGCCAGCAGCGCCCGGAGGAGCACAGATACGCAGTATTTT.

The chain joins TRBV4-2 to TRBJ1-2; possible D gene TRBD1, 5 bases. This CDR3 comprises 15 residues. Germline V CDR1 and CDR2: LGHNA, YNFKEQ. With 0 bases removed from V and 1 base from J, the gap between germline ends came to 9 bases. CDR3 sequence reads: CASSQDGGDNYGYTF. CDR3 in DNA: TGTGCCAGCAGCCAAGATGGGGGGGATAACTATGGCTACACCTTC.

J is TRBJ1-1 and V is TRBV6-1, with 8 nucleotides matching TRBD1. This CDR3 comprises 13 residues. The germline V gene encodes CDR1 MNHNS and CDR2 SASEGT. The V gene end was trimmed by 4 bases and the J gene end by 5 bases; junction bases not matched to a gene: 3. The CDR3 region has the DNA TGTGCCAGCAGTGTACAGGGGGTAACTGAAGCTTTCTTT. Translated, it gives CASSVQGVTEAFF.

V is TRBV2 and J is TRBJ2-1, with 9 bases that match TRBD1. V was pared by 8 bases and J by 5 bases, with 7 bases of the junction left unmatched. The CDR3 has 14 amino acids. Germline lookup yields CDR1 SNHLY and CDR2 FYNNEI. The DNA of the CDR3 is TGTGCCAGCCGCTTGGACAGGGGAAACAATGAGCAGTTCTTC. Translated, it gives CASRLDRGNNEQFF.

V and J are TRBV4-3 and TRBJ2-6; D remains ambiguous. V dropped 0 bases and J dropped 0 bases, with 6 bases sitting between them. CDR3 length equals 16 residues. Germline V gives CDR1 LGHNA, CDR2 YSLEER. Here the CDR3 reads CASSQDRGSGANVLTF. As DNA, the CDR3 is TGCGCCAGCAGCCAAGATAGAGGCTCTGGGGCCAACGTCCTGACTTTC.

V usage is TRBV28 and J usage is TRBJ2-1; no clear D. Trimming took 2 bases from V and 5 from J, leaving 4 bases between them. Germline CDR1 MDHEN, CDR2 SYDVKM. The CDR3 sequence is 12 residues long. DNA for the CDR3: TGTGCCAGCAGTTTACCCGACAATGAGCAGTTCTTC. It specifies CASSLPDNEQFF.

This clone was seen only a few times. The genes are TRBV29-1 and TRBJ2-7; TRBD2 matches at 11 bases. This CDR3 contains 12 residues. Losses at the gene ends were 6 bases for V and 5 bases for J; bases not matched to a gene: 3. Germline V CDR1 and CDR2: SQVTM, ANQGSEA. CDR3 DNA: TGCAGCGTAGTAGCGGGAGGGGACGAGCAGTACTTC. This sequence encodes CSVVAGGDEQYF.

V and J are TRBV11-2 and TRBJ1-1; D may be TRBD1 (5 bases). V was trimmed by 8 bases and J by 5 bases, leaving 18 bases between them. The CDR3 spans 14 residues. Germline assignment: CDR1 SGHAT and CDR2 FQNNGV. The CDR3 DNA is TGTGCCAGCTACATGTCCGGGAGGGGAACTGAAGCTTTCTTT. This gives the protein CASYMSGRGTEAFF.

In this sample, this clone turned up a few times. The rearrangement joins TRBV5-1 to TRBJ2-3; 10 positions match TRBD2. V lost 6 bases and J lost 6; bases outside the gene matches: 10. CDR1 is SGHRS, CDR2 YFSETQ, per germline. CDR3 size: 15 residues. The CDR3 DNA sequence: TGCGCCAGCAACGGAGAAAGCGGGAGGGCGGATACGCAGTATTTT. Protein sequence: CASNGESGRADTQYF.

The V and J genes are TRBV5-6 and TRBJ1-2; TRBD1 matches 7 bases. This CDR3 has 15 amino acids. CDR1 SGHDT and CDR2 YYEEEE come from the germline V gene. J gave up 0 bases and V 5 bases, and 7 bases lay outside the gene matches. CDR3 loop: CASRDGQETNYGYTF. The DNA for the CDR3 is TGTGCCAGCAGAGACGGACAGGAAACTAACTATGGCTACACCTTC.

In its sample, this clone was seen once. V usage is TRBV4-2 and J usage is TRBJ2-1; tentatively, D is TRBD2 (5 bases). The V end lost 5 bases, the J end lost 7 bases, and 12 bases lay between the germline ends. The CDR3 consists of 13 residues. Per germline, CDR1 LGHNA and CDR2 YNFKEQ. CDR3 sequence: CASSSGGGNEQFF. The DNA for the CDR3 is TGTGCCAGCAGCAGCGGAGGTGGGAATGAGCAGTTCTTC.

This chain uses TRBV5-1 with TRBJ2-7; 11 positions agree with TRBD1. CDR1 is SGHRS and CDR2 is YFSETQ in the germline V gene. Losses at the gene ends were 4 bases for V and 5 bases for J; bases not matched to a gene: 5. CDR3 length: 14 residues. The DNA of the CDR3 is TGCGCCAGCAGCCCCGGACAGGGGGCACACGAGCAGTACTTC. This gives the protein CASSPGQGAHEQYF.

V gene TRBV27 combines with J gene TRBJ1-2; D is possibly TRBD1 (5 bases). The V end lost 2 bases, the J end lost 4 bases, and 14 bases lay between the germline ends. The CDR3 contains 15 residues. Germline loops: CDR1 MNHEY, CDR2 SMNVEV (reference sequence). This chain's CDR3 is CASSLSRFQGYGYTF. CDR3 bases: TGTGCCAGCAGTTTAAGTAGATTCCAGGGCTATGGCTACACCTTC.

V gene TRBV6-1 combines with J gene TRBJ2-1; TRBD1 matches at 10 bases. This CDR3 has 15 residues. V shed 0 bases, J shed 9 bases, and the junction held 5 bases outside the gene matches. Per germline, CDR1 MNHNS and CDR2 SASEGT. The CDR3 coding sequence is TGTGCCAGCAGTGAAGCGGAGACAGGGGGCACTGAGCAGTTCTTC. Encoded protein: CASSEAETGGTEQFF.

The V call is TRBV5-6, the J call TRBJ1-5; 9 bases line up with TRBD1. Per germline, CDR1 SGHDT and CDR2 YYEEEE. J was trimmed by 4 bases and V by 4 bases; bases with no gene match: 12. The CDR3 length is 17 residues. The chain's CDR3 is CASSIRDRERLNQPQHF. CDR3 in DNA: TGTGCCAGCAGCATCCGGGACAGGGAGCGCCTAAATCAGCCCCAGCATTTT.

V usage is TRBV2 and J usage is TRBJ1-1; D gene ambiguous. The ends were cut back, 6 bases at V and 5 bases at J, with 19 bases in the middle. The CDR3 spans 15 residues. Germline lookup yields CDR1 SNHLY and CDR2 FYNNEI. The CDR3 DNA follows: TGTGCCAGCAGCGCCCTAGGAGGAGCTAGAACTGAAGCTTTCTTT. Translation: CASSALGGARTEAFF.